These T cell receptor beta chains were read from a single sample in a study of blood T cell repertoires in COVID-19. Here immunoSEQ multiplex PCR was the method, and the copy in TCRdb shows in-frame clones only, minus some. The data show about 240,000 clones, roughly 76% seen once. Sequencing used peripheral blood. These receptors were taken from a woman of 80 years or more with COVID-19, enrolled during active disease. CDR3s include the opening cysteine and the closing phenylalanine or tryptophan. D genes are given only for firm matches. Some rows have no size entry. The others give once, few or many, or a class for an expanded clone.

j_call v_call d_call clone_size cdr3_aa cdr3_nt
TRBJ1-1 TRBV28 TRBD1 NA CASSSGDRGRVIVAFF TGTGCCAGCAGCTCTGGGGACAGGGGGCGCGTCATAGTAGCTTTCTTT
TRBJ1-2 TRBV29-1 TRBD1 few CSVAPGTGNYGYTF TGCAGCGTGGCCCCTGGGACAGGGAACTATGGCTACACCTTC
TRBJ2-6 TRBV4-1 NA NA CASSQDLPKAYSGANVLTF TGCGCCAGCAGCCAAGACCTGCCGAAAGCCTACTCTGGGGCCAACGTCCTGACTTTC
TRBJ2-6 TRBV9 NA NA CASSAPGAGANVLTF TGTGCCAGCAGCGCTCCCGGGGCTGGGGCCAACGTCCTGACTTTC
TRBJ2-7 TRBV19 TRBD1 NA CASSIRKGTGIYEQYF TGTGCCAGTAGTATTAGGAAGGGGACAGGGATTTACGAGCAGTACTTC
TRBJ1-2 TRBV24-1 TRBD1 NA CATSESDRPSDGYTF TGTGCCACCAGTGAGTCGGACAGGCCCTCGGATGGCTACACCTTC
TRBJ2-2 TRBV5-5 NA NA CASSPRATNTGELFF TGTGCCAGCAGCCCCAGGGCTACGAACACCGGGGAGCTGTTTTTT
TRBJ2-6 TRBV2 NA NA CASSEGPGANVLTF TGTGCCAGCAGTGAGGGCCCTGGGGCCAACGTCCTGACTTTC
TRBJ2-3 TRBV7-2 TRBD2 NA CASSFRVGLAEADTQYF TGTGCCAGCAGCTTCAGGGTCGGTCTAGCGGAGGCGGATACGCAGTATTTT
TRBJ2-3 TRBV2 TRBD1 NA CASSENRQGDTQYF TGTGCCAGCAGCGAAAATCGACAGGGGGATACGCAGTATTTT
TRBJ2-5 TRBV5-1 TRBD2 NA CASSAGLRETQYF TGCGCCAGCAGCGCGGGACTACGAGAGACCCAGTACTTC
TRBJ2-2 TRBV5-1 NA NA CASGQRENTGELFF TGCGCCAGCGGACAGCGGGAGAACACCGGGGAGCTGTTTTTT
TRBJ1-5 TRBV19 TRBD1 NA CASGFPPGTGGSGSNQPQHF TGTGCCAGTGGTTTCCCCCCCGGGACAGGGGGCTCCGGCAGCAATCAGCCCCAGCATTTT
TRBJ2-6 TRBV5-4 NA NA CASSTDGGRGSGANVLTF TGTGCCAGCAGCACCGATGGGGGCAGGGGCTCTGGGGCCAACGTCCTGACTTTC
TRBJ2-7 TRBV7-8 NA few CASSLANDSPYEQYF TGTGCCAGCAGCTTAGCCAACGACAGCCCTTACGAGCAGTACTTC
TRBJ1-6 TRBV10-3 TRBD1 NA CAISESGTGSSPLHF TGTGCCATCAGTGAGTCGGGGACAGGGAGTTCACCCCTCCACTTT
TRBJ2-2 TRBV29-1 NA NA CSADKNTGELFF TGCAGCGCTGACAAGAACACCGGGGAGCTGTTTTTT
TRBJ1-3 TRBV4-1 NA NA CASSYGSSGNTIYF TGCGCCAGCAGTTATGGGAGCTCTGGAAACACCATATATTTT
TRBJ1-5 TRBV3-1/TRBV3-2 NA NA CASSQGRGNQPQHF TGTGCCAGCAGCCAAGGAAGGGGTAATCAGCCCCAGCATTTT
TRBJ2-3 TRBV2 TRBD1 NA CASSRRTGADTQYF TGTGCCAGCAGTCGTCGGACAGGGGCAGATACGCAGTATTTT
TRBJ2-3 TRBV2 TRBD2 NA CASSEGPAGGVSTDTQYF TGTGCCAGCAGTGAAGGACCAGCGGGAGGTGTCAGCACAGATACGCAGTATTTT
TRBJ2-3 TRBV15 NA NA CATSREFGPGADTQYF TGTGCCACCAGCAGAGAATTCGGACCCGGGGCAGATACGCAGTATTTT
TRBJ2-7 TRBV29-1 TRBD1 NA CSVRQGASREQYF TGCAGCGTTCGACAGGGGGCGTCAAGGGAGCAGTACTTC
TRBJ2-3 TRBV6-5 NA NA CASSQGRTDTQYF TGTGCCAGCAGCCAGGGGCGCACAGATACGCAGTATTTT
TRBJ1-6 TRBV27 NA NA CASRPGTPNSPLHF TGTGCCAGCAGGCCGGGGACACCCAATTCACCCCTCCACTTT
TRBJ2-7 TRBV2 TRBD2 NA CASRSSGGTYEQYF TGTGCCAGCAGATCTAGCGGGGGGACCTACGAGCAGTACTTC
TRBJ2-7 TRBV9 TRBD2 few CASSVQLRGEEQYF TGTGCCAGCAGCGTTCAACTCCGGGGGGAAGAGCAGTACTTC
TRBJ1-1 TRBV18 NA NA CASSPTLGGGAEAFF TGTGCCAGCTCACCTACCCTAGGAGGGGGGGCTGAAGCTTTCTTT
TRBJ2-7 TRBV7-2 NA once CASSPSRGSYEQYF TGTGCCAGCAGCCCGTCCAGAGGCTCCTACGAGCAGTACTTC
TRBJ2-3 TRBV27 NA NA CASSLSPHGGRSTDTQYF TGTGCCAGCAGTTTATCGCCCCATGGTGGGAGGAGCACAGATACGCAGTATTTT
TRBJ2-3 TRBV19 NA NA CASGAGPSTDTQYF TGTGCCAGTGGTGCGGGACCTAGCACAGATACGCAGTATTTT
TRBJ2-3 TRBV5-1 NA NA CASTKGLVNRADTQYF TGCGCCAGCACTAAGGGACTGGTTAATCGGGCAGATACGCAGTATTTT
TRBJ1-5 TRBV30 NA NA CAWSTELGDQPQHF TGTGCCTGGAGTACGGAGTTGGGTGATCAGCCCCAGCATTTT